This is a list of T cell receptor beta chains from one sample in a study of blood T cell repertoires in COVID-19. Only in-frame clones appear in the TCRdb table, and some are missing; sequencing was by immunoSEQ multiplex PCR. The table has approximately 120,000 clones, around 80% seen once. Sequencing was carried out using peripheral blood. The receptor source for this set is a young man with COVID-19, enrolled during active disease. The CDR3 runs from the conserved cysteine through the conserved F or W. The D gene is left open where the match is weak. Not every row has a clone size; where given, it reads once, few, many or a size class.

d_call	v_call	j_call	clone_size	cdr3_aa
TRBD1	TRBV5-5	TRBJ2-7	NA	CASSPPYRGYEQYF
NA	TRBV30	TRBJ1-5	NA	CAWSADAVIQPQHF
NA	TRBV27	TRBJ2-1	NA	CASRPRYPNSSYNEQFF
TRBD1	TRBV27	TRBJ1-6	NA	CASSSYRNRGDSPLHF
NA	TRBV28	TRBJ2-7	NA	CASSDLSYEQYF
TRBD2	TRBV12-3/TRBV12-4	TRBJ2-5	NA	CASSSLGLAGEDF
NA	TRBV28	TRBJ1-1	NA	CASSLWGTQMNTEAFF
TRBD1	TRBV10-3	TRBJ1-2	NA	CAITSTDRGNLGGYTF
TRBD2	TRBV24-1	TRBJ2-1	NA	CATSRAGDNEQFF
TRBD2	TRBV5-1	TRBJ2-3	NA	CASSYLAGGADTQYF
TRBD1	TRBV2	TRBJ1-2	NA	CASSDSKRTGGGSYGYTF
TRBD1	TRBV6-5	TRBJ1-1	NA	CASNLGTGLAFF
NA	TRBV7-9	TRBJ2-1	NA	CASSFLPGRNEQFF
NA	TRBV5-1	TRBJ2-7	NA	CASSFSRAEQYF
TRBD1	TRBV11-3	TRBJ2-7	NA	CASSRDLQGAYEQYF
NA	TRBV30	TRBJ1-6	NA	CAWSKAGYNSPLHF
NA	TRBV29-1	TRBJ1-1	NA	CSVEDQRGTEAFF
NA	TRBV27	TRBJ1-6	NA	CASSPGSYSPLHF
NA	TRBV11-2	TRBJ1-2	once	CASSLDRSQGGLTF
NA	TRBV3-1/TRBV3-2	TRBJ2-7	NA	CASSQAGFYEQYF
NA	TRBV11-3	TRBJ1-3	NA	CASSQVAGNTIYF
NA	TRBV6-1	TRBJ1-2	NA	CASSEAGGFYGYTF
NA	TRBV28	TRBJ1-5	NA	CASSRQLKDQPQHF
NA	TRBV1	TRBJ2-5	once	CTSSQEEEETQYF
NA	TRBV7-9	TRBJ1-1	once	CASSSGIEAFF
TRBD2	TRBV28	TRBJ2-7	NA	CASSLPPSGASSYEQYF
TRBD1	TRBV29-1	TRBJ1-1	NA	CSVEVRVGQGETAAQAFF
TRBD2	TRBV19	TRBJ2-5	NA	CVSSPYSGGAETQYF
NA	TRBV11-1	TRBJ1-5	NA	CASSPGLDSNQPQHF
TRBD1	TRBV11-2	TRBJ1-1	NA	CASSPGTGFDTEAFF
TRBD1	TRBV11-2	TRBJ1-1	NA	CASSLDNVFLRTGEAFF
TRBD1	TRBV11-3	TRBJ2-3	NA	CASSPGQGGDTQYF
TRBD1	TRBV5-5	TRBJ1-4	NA	CASSPDRANEKLFF
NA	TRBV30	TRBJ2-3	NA	CAWSVLTKADTQYF
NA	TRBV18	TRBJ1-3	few	CASSPAGTPSLSGNTIYF
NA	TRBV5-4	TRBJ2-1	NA	CASSHPRSSYNEQFF
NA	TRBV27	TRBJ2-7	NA	CASSLTANYEQYF
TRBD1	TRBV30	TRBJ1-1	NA	CAWSLQGTGFTSEAFF
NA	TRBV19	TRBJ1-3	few	CASSTQGARSGNTIYF
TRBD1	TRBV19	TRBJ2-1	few	CASSPPGQDNNEQFF
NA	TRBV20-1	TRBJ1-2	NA	CSAPRGYGYTF
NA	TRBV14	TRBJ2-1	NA	CASSQDPPGRVRGEQFF